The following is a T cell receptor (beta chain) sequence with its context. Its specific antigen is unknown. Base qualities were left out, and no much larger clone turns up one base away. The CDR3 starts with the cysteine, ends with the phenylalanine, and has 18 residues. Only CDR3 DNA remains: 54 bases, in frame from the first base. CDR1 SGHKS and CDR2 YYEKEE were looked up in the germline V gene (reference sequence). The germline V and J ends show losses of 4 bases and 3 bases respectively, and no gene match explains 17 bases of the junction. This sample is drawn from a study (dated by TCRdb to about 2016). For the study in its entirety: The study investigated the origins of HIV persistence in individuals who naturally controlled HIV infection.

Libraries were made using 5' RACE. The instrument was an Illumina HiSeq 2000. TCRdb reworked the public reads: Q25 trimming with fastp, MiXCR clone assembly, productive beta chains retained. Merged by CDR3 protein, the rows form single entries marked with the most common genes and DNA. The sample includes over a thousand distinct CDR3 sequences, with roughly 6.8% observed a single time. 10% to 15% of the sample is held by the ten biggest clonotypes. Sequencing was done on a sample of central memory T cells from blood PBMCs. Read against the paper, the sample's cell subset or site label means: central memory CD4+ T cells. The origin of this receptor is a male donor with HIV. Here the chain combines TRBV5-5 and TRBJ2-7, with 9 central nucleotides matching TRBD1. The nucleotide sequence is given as TGTGCCAGCAGCCCTGGAGGGACAGGGTTTCTCGAGTACTACGAGCAGTACTTC. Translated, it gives CASSPGGTGFLEYYEQYF.